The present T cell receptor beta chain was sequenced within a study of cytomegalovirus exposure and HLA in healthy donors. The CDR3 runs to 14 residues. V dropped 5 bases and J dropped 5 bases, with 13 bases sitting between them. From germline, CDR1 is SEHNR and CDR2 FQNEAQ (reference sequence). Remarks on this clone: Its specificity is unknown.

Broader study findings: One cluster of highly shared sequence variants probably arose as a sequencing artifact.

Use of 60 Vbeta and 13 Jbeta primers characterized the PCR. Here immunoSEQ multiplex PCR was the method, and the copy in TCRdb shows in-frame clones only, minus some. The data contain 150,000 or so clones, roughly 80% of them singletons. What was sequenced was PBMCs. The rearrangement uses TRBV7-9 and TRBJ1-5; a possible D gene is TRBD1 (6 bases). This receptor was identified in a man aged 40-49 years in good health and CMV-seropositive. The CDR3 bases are TGTGCCAGCAGCCCTGGACAGACGGATCAGCCCCAGCATTTT. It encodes CASSPGQTDQPQHF.